This T cell receptor (beta chain) was sequenced for a study of cytomegalovirus exposure and HLA in healthy donors. 13 Jbeta primers and 60 Vbeta primers were used for the PCR. Assay used: immunoSEQ multiplex PCR; TCRdb lists only in-frame clones, some missing. The sample has 110,000 or so clones; over 60% are singletons. Germline V gene sequence: CDR1 SGHRS, CDR2 YFSETQ. The length of the CDR3 is 17 residues. V shed 0 bases, J shed 2 bases, and the junction held 6 bases outside the gene matches. This clonotype originated in a young man in good health and CMV-seropositive. The chain combines TRBV5-1 with TRBJ2-3; 10 bases are a match to TRBD1. The sequencing sample was made of PBMCs. The CDR3 DNA is TGCGCCAGCAGCTTGGCCCTGACAGGGGGCGTCACAGATACGCAGTATTTT. Translated, it gives CASSLALTGGVTDTQYF.